This T cell receptor beta chain was retrieved from a study of shared clonotypes between healthy human individuals (dated by TCRdb to the early 2020s). Looking at the study overall: The cohort comprised two women and three men aged 18 to 49 years. The study deeply sequenced blood TCR repertoires of about five healthy adults to estimate repertoire size and the extent of clonotype sharing between individuals. Leukapheresis yielded between about 0.85 and 10 billion PBMCs per donor. For each donor, CD4 naive and CD4 memory were each run on three plates, CD8 naive on two plates, and CD8 memory on one plate. Libraries were prepared and TCR repertoires were sequenced by different laboratories using diverse techniques, in order to increase sequencing depth and limit assay-specific biases.

Using the deep immunoSEQ assay, multiplex PCR amplified TCR CDR3 regions from genomic DNA. Extracted genomic DNA from each cell subset was spread evenly across all wells of several immunoSEQ 96-well plates, with each plate serving as a replicate. Each replicate PCR for sorted subsets received around 200 ng genomic DNA, equal to tens of thousands of T cell genomes. Purified libraries were quantified with a Qubit 3.0 fluorometer, sized on a Bioanalyzer 2100, and re-quantified with the KAPA Library Quantification kit. Every immunoSEQ 96-well plate was sequenced on a separate single-read 150-cycle Illumina NextSeq 550 flow cell. The study's processing was this. Because the immunoSEQ output held only junctional sequences and lacked quality scores, the filtering could not match the filtering applied to full-length reads. To assign V/J genes and CDR3, sequences were annotated against IMGT germline references using PyIR, a Python wrapper for IgBLAST v1.9. Reads with weak V/J assignments (E-value above 1e-6), missing CDR3, stop codons, out-of-frame junctions, or ambiguous translated residues were removed. A V3J clonotype was defined by an identical inferred V gene, J gene, and CDR3 amino acid sequence. The percentage overlap between two repertoires was calculated by dividing the number of shared unique clonotypes by the size of the smaller repertoire. RTK rarefaction, the Chao1 estimator, and Recon v2.1 estimates of unobserved clonotypes were used to assess repertoire richness. For all TCRbeta clonotypes obtained by the gDNA method from a few donors, generation probabilities were computed with OLGA. Not all clones reach the TCRdb copy of this immuneACCESS table, which keeps in-frame sequences only. Checked studies attribute under half of the gap to unresolved V genes and leave the rest unexplained. D and trimming come from the DNA, and the V and J calls and clone size come from that table. This sample has approximately 640,000 clones in its table, and approximately 79% of those were observed once. Roughly 1.8% of the sample is in the top ten clones.

The donors were healthy, HIV-negative adults with no recently reported acute infections or vaccinations. Every donor was a Caucasian adult residing in Nashville, Tennessee, USA. Magnetic negative selection was used to enrich CD4+ T cells, after which naive cells were positively selected on CD45RA and the negative fraction became the memory subset. Blood was collected by leukapheresis, and PBMCs were isolated by Ficoll-Histopaque density gradient centrifugation and then cryopreserved in liquid nitrogen vapor phase. Analytical flow cytometry was used to check the purity and quantity of each magnetically sorted T cell population. From each sorted fraction, genomic DNA was isolated and quantified by UV absorbance on a Nanodrop 2000c. Study-wide conclusions, independent of this receptor: Sampling was limited to blood, and TCR repertoires in tissue likely differ from TCR repertoires in blood. Rarefaction of sorted-subset datasets indicated incomplete sequencing despite the large sequencing depth. The genetic and exposure-history diversity represented was limited by the small number of donors. Naive subsets generally had larger estimated clonotype richness than memory subsets. Compared with non-shared clonotypes, clonotypes shared by all four sorted-subset donors had higher generation probabilities. Roughly 5.2% of naive CD4, 3.5% of naive CD8, approximately 2% of memory CD4, and about 0.4% of memory CD8 clonotypes were shared across four donors. Pairwise subsampling led to the expectation that sequencing depth would affect the degree of clonotype sharing among donors.

The CDR3 holds 13 amino acids from the cysteine to the phenylalanine. The CDR3 DNA has 39 bases and is translated from base 1. V and J are truncated by 3 bases and 5 bases respectively, leaving an intervening sequence of 7 bases. CDR1 SGHTA and CDR2 FQGTGA are derived from the germline V gene. Notes on this clone: What this receptor recognizes is not known. No much larger clone exists at a distance of one base, and base qualities are not known.

The receptor was derived from a woman in her thirties in good health. In this chain, TRBV7-3 is recombined with TRBJ2-2; the D gene identity is not certain. What was sequenced was memory CD4+ T cells sorted from blood. The sample's cell subset or site, from its label and the paper: CD45RA-negative fraction. The DNA sequence reads TGTGCCAGCAGCTTCCCAGTTACCGGGGAGCTGTTTTTT. It is translated as CASSFPVTGELFF.